These 8 T cell receptor beta chains share one sample of origin, sequenced in a study of T cells in Graves' hyperthyroidism and ophthalmopathy. Researchers amplified the TCR beta CDR3 regions from RNA transcripts. HTBI primers drove first-round RT-PCR of the TCR CDR3. TCRdb used MiXCR to reprocess the multiplex PCR reads, holding one entry per CDR3 protein. The sample shows approximately 870,000 distinct CDR3 sequences, about two fifths of them seen only once. Source material: blood. Receptors were obtained from a man aged 18 to 30 with Graves' hyperthyroidism.

This CDR3 is CASLMVAGNQPQHF. The DNA for the CDR3 is TGTGCCAGCCTCATGGTAGCAGGCAATCAGCCCCAGCATTTT. The chain has TRBV25-1 and TRBJ1-5; D ambiguous. The CDR3 covers 14 residues. Trimming pared 8 bases from V and 2 bases from J, leaving 13 bases between. Germline CDR1 reads MGHDK; CDR2 reads SYGVNS. Looking up the rest from reference TRBV25-1 and TRBJ1-5 gives the full variable domain: EADIYQTPRYLVIGTGKKITLECSQTMGHDKMYWYQQDPGMELHLIHYSYGVNSTEKGDLSSESTVSRIRTEHFPLTLESARPSHTSQYLCASLMVAGNQPQHFGDGTRLSIL.

Details on this clonotype: An end of the junction does not agree with germline; a read error may underlie this. V usage is TRBV10-3 and J usage is TRBJ2-5; D assignment may be TRBD1 or TRBD2 (5 bases each). The CDR3 is made up of 16 amino acids. In germline, CDR1 is ENHRY, CDR2 SYGVKD. The CDR3 loop reads CASSESKWDPRETQYF. The CDR3 DNA follows: TGTGCCAGCAGTGAATCTAAGTGGGACCCGAGAGAGACCCAGTACTTC.

In the case of this clonotype: This may stem from a read error, because a much larger clone lies one nucleotide away. The rearrangement joins TRBV7-9 to TRBJ1-3; the D gene is possibly TRBD1 (6 bases). The CDR3 runs to 14 residues. Germline V gene sequence: CDR1 SEHNR, CDR2 FQNEAQ (reference sequence). The V end lost 6 bases, the J end lost 4 bases, and 13 bases lay between the germline ends. For the CDR3, the DNA is TGTGCCAGCAGGTCCCTGGGGGGCGGAAACACCATATATTTT. Encoded protein: CASRSLGGGNTIYF.

The rearrangement uses TRBV10-3 and TRBJ2-2; 8 nucleotides line up with TRBD2. Germline lookup yields CDR1 ENHRY and CDR2 SYGVKD. This CDR3 contains 18 residues. The junction had 8 bases not matched to a gene; V was cut back by 0 bases and J by 2 bases. The CDR3 region has the DNA TGTGCCATCAGTGAGTCGATCAAGCGGGAGAGAAACACCGGGGAGCTGTTTTTT. It yields the protein CAISESIKRERNTGELFF.

This clonotype came up many times. The CDR3: CSVAMTGLNTEAFF. The CDR3 coding sequence is TGCAGCGTTGCGATGACAGGGCTGAACACTGAAGCTTTCTTT. The chain recombines TRBV29-1 with TRBJ1-1, with TRBD1 identical over 7 bases. The CDR3 length is 14 residues. V lost 4 bases, J lost 0 bases, and 5 bases stayed unmatched. CDR1 is SQVTM and CDR2 is ANQGSEA in the germline V gene.

The V gene is TRBV6-5, the J gene TRBJ1-1; no reliable D call. Germline V gene sequence: CDR1 MNHEY, CDR2 SVGAGI. The CDR3 spans 12 residues. V was shortened by 5 bases and J by 3 bases, with 7 bases between the two germline ends. Written as DNA, the CDR3 is TGTGCCAGCAGTCGATCGGACACTGAAGCTTTCTTT. Translating gives CASSRSDTEAFF.

CDR3 DNA sequence: TGTGCCAGCAGCTTTGGGGTTTCAGATACGCAGTATTTT. Protein sequence: CASSFGVSDTQYF. The V gene is TRBV7-8, the J gene TRBJ2-3; no firm D call. Germline CDR1 is SGHVS and CDR2 is FQNEAQ. The V and J ends lost 3 bases and 4 bases respectively, with 8 bases between them. This CDR3 is 13 amino acids long.

The gene calls are TRBV20-1 and TRBJ2-7; the D gene is possibly TRBD1 (5 bases). V shed 5 bases and J shed 7 bases, with 9 bases lying between them. The CDR3 loop spans 10 amino acids. CDR1 and CDR2 from the germline V gene are DFQATT and SNEGSKA (reference sequence). CDR3: CSAYKGEQYF. DNA for the CDR3: TGCAGTGCTTATAAGGGGGAGCAGTACTTC.